This T cell receptor beta chain was obtained from a study of T cell responses to AZD1222 COVID-19 vaccine. Clones were sequenced by immunoSEQ multiplex PCR, and TCRdb holds only the in-frame ones, with some missing. This table has more than 100,000 clones, roughly nine tenths appearing once. After removal of 0 bases from V and 0 bases from J, the junction contained 9 bases not matched to a gene. This CDR3 spans 18 amino acids. CDR1 is MGHRA, CDR2 YSYEKL, per germline. The rearrangement links TRBV4-1 to TRBJ2-7; 9 nucleotides align to TRBD1. This sequence originates from an adult in good health. This specimen consisted of peripheral blood, obtained on day 0 of AZD1222 vaccination. CDR3 in DNA: TGCGCCAGCAGCCAAGAAGGTTCGGGACAGGGAAGCTCCTACGAGCAGTACTTC. Encoded protein: CASSQEGSGQGSSYEQYF.